This T cell receptor beta chain was obtained from a study of cytomegalovirus exposure and HLA in healthy donors. Primers: 60 Vbeta forward and 13 Jbeta reverse. This table comes from immunoSEQ multiplex PCR, and its TCRdb copy is limited to in-frame clones, with some not included. The sample yields just over 80,000 clones, around 79% seen once. On this clone itself: Its antigen is still unknown.

Study results and caveats: Cytomegalovirus-associated TCR beta chains were listed, numbering roughly 150. Rare TCR sequences dominated, though some public TCRs recurred in many donors.

The V and J ends lost 8 bases and 3 bases respectively, with 22 bases between them. The CDR3 extends over 16 amino acids. The germline V gene encodes CDR1 MDHEN and CDR2 SYDVKM. The rearrangement joins TRBV28 to TRBJ1-1; a possible D gene is TRBD1 (5 bases). The sample comprised PBMCs. The sequence was collected from a man aged 18 to 30 in good health and CMV-seropositive. The chain's CDR3 is CASVYRGWGPYTEAFF. The CDR3 region has the DNA TGTGCCAGCGTTTACCGGGGGTGGGGACCGTACACTGAAGCTTTCTTT.